Reported below is one T cell receptor beta chain. Germline V CDR1 and CDR2: SEHNR, FQNEAQ (reference sequence). CDR3 size: 15 residues. The V gene end was trimmed by 5 bases and the J gene end by 5 bases; junction bases not matched to a gene: 8. Produced via immunoSEQ multiplex PCR; TCRdb's table is partial and in-frame only. The table shows over 650,000 clones, with around 87% occurring only once. This sample is drawn from a study of shared T cell receptors in the human thymus. These data were likewise used in another study, on human thymus T cells. As that study records: The donor group consisted of healthy Finnish infants who were having corrective surgery for congenital heart defects. Thymus specimens were resections from corrective heart surgery. Thymic and blood repertoires seemed to favor certain V and J genes. In unrelated individuals, thymic repertoires overlapped highly, according to related research.

The origin of this receptor is a boy younger than two with a congenital heart defect. The genes are TRBV7-9 and TRBJ2-1, with 8 bases fitting TRBD1. The sample was thymocytes. The CDR3: CASSLPGTGNNEQFF. The CDR3 nucleotides read TGTGCCAGCAGCCTCCCCGGGACAGGAAACAATGAGCAGTTCTTC.